The source of this TCR beta chain is a study of shared clonotypes between healthy human individuals. After removal of 3 bases from V and 4 bases from J, the junction contained 3 bases not matched to a gene. The CDR3 runs to 13 residues. Germline V gene sequence: CDR1 SGHTA, CDR2 FQGTGA. Study results and limitations: The sampled material consisted only of blood, and tissue repertoires are likely to differ. Clonotypes not shared had lower generation probabilities than those common to all four donors.

As for this clone: The target antigen is unknown. Other DNA sequences in this sample translate to the same CDR3.

Naive CD8 cells comprised CD45RO-negative, CCR7-positively selected cells, excluding terminally differentiated effector memory CD45RA+ cells. Splitting of each subset's genomic DNA was done evenly across several immunoSEQ plates. The data were produced by immunoSEQ multiplex PCR, yet TCRdb's version contains in-frame clones alone and is incomplete. Found here are roughly 2.1 million clones, under 95% of them singletons; the top ten hold around 1.7%. This sequence joins TRBV7-3 and TRBJ2-7, with 7 bases aligning to TRBD2. Sequenced: naive CD8+ T cells from PBMCs. This sequence originates from a man in his late teens or twenties in good health. Some clones in this sample may be carry-over from other donors' samples. The DNA of the CDR3 is TGTGCCAGCAGCTTGGGAGGGCCGTACGAGCAGTACTTC. Protein sequence: CASSLGGPYEQYF.